Listed below are T cell receptor beta chains from one sample, sequenced in a study of identical twins. TCRdb reanalysed the 5' RACE reads using MiXCR and keeps one entry per CDR3 protein. The sample lists about 450,000 distinct CDR3 sequences, around 18% occurring once. Sequenced input: naive T cells sorted from blood. The receptor set was obtained from a man aged 50 to 60 in good health. Each CDR3 is given with its conserved first and last residue. The D gene is left open where the match is weak. Only part of the rows carry a size: once, few, many, or a class if the clone is expanded.

V gene: TRBV29-1; J gene: TRBJ2-2; clone size: NA; D gene: TRBD2; CDR3 protein: CSVRAGGHTGELFF; CDR3 DNA: TGCAGCGTGAGAGCGGGAGGGCACACCGGGGAGCTGTTTTTT
V gene: TRBV7-9; J gene: TRBJ2-1; clone size: NA; D gene: NA; CDR3 protein: CASSPYAVGDSYNEQFF; CDR3 DNA: TGTGCCAGCAGCCCATACGCGGTAGGGGACTCGTACAATGAGCAGTTCTTC
V gene: TRBV5-8; J gene: TRBJ1-1; clone size: few; D gene: TRBD1; CDR3 protein: CASSTGQANTEAFF; CDR3 DNA: TGTGCCAGCAGCACGGGACAGGCGAACACTGAAGCTTTCTTT
V gene: TRBV6-2/TRBV6-3; J gene: TRBJ1-5; clone size: many; D gene: NA; CDR3 protein: CASSLVGPDQPQHF; CDR3 DNA: TGTGCCAGCAGCCTCGTAGGGCCGGATCAGCCCCAGCATTTT
V gene: TRBV20-1; J gene: TRBJ2-7; clone size: NA; D gene: NA; CDR3 protein: CSARGVSSWHEQYF; CDR3 DNA: TGCAGTGCTAGAGGGGTTTCCTCCTGGCATGAGCAGTACTTC
V gene: TRBV2; J gene: TRBJ2-3; clone size: NA; D gene: NA; CDR3 protein: CASSERLAGTDTQYF; CDR3 DNA: TGTGCCAGCAGTGAAAGGCTTGCGGGCACAGATACGCAGTATTTT
V gene: TRBV5-1; J gene: TRBJ1-5; clone size: once; D gene: NA; CDR3 protein: CASSLTLNQPQHF; CDR3 DNA: TGCGCCAGCAGCTTGACTCTCAATCAGCCCCAGCATTTT
V gene: TRBV4-1; J gene: TRBJ1-1; clone size: few; D gene: NA; CDR3 protein: CASSQSGAATEAFF; CDR3 DNA: TGCGCCAGCAGCCAATCGGGGGCGGCGACTGAAGCTTTCTTT
V gene: TRBV13; J gene: TRBJ1-1; clone size: NA; D gene: NA; CDR3 protein: CASTKTLSEPEAFF; CDR3 DNA: TGTGCCAGCACCAAGACACTTTCTGAGCCTGAAGCTTTCTTT
V gene: TRBV2; J gene: TRBJ2-1; clone size: NA; D gene: TRBD2; CDR3 protein: CASIPPSGSYNEQFF; CDR3 DNA: TGTGCCAGCATCCCCCCTAGCGGGAGCTACAATGAGCAGTTCTTC
V gene: TRBV12-3/TRBV12-4; J gene: TRBJ2-7; clone size: NA; D gene: NA; CDR3 protein: CASSDFGGVGEQYF; CDR3 DNA: TGTGCCAGCAGTGACTTTGGGGGAGTGGGGGAGCAGTACTTC
V gene: TRBV6-5; J gene: TRBJ1-1; clone size: NA; D gene: NA; CDR3 protein: CASSSGDTRGMEEAFF; CDR3 DNA: TGTGCCAGCAGTTCAGGCGACACGAGGGGGATGGAAGAAGCTTTCTTT
V gene: TRBV10-3; J gene: TRBJ2-1; clone size: many; D gene: TRBD2; CDR3 protein: CAISESGLSGGEQFF; CDR3 DNA: TGTGCCATCAGTGAGTCCGGCCTCTCGGGGGGTGAGCAGTTCTTC
V gene: TRBV7-2; J gene: TRBJ1-1; clone size: few; D gene: NA; CDR3 protein: CASTLGAGEAFF; CDR3 DNA: TGTGCCAGCACCCTAGGGGCAGGGGAAGCTTTCTTT
V gene: TRBV29-1; J gene: TRBJ2-1; clone size: many; D gene: TRBD2; CDR3 protein: CSVTGSGRGDNEQFF; CDR3 DNA: TGCAGCGTTACGGGAAGCGGGAGAGGTGACAATGAGCAGTTCTTC
V gene: TRBV25-1; J gene: TRBJ2-5; clone size: NA; D gene: TRBD2; CDR3 protein: CASGLTSGRETQYF; CDR3 DNA: TGTGCCAGCGGCCTGACTAGCGGGAGAGAGACCCAGTACTTC
V gene: TRBV28; J gene: TRBJ2-5; clone size: few; D gene: TRBD1; CDR3 protein: CASTEDRGIFETQYF; CDR3 DNA: TGTGCCAGCACCGAGGACAGGGGTATTTTCGAGACCCAGTACTTC
V gene: TRBV5-4; J gene: TRBJ2-4; clone size: NA; D gene: NA; CDR3 protein: CASSLIGSSVKNIQYF; CDR3 DNA: TGTGCCAGCAGCTTAATCGGGTCCTCAGTCAAAAACATTCAGTACTTC
V gene: TRBV20-1; J gene: TRBJ2-3; clone size: few; D gene: NA; CDR3 protein: CSARAQIRSTGTQYF; CDR3 DNA: TGCAGTGCTAGAGCACAGATACGGTCGACGGGTACGCAGTATTTT
V gene: TRBV6-1; J gene: TRBJ2-5; clone size: many; D gene: TRBD1; CDR3 protein: CASSPHRGQETQYF; CDR3 DNA: TGTGCCAGCAGCCCTCACAGGGGCCAAGAGACCCAGTACTTC
V gene: TRBV14; J gene: TRBJ2-1; clone size: many; D gene: NA; CDR3 protein: CASSLLGPYNEQFF; CDR3 DNA: TGTGCCAGCAGCCTATTGGGCCCCTACAATGAGCAGTTCTTC
V gene: TRBV5-1; J gene: TRBJ2-7; clone size: NA; D gene: NA; CDR3 protein: CASSDGGYEQYF; CDR3 DNA: TGCGCCAGCTCTGACGGTGGGTACGAGCAGTACTTC
V gene: TRBV4-3; J gene: TRBJ2-1; clone size: NA; D gene: TRBD2; CDR3 protein: CASSQDWGGYNEQFF; CDR3 DNA: TGCGCCAGCAGCCAAGATTGGGGGGGGTACAATGAGCAGTTCTTC
V gene: TRBV5-5; J gene: TRBJ2-7; clone size: few; D gene: NA; CDR3 protein: CASRLLGVYEQYF; CDR3 DNA: TGTGCCAGCAGGCTCCTGGGGGTCTACGAGCAGTACTTC
V gene: TRBV20-1; J gene: TRBJ2-7; clone size: many; D gene: NA; CDR3 protein: CSAKVRYEQYF; CDR3 DNA: TGCAGTGCGAAGGTACGCTACGAGCAGTACTTC
V gene: TRBV12-3/TRBV12-4; J gene: TRBJ1-1; clone size: few; D gene: NA; CDR3 protein: CASSFGTLNTEAFF; CDR3 DNA: TGTGCCAGCAGTTTTGGGACGTTGAACACTGAAGCTTTCTTT